This entry describes one TCR beta chain. Authors' data handling: Reference gene primer amplification in the assay estimated nucleated cell counts. Only in-frame clones appear in the TCRdb table, and some are missing; sequencing was by immunoSEQ multiplex PCR. For V, J and clone size, that table is used; D and trimming come from the DNA. The sample has just over 80,000 clones; around 81% are singletons. The sample originates from a study of blood T cell repertoires in COVID-19. Study in general: Donors in the United States, Italy and Spain gave samples during acute or convalescent COVID-19. In each case, the material was cDNA or gDNA derived from T cells, B-cell-depleted T cells, or PBMCs.

Specimen: peripheral blood. This receptor was taken from a man older than 75 with acute or convalescent COVID-19.

The CDR3 reads CASSSLTGNYGYTF. The CDR3 nucleotides are TGTGCCAGCAGTTCATTGACAGGGAACTATGGCTACACCTTC. This chain links TRBV28 with TRBJ1-2, with 7 bases identical to TRBD1. The ends lost 4 bases at V and 2 bases at J; junction bases unmatched: 4. Germline values: CDR1 MDHEN, CDR2 SYDVKM. The CDR3 has 14 residues.